This T cell receptor (beta chain) stems from a study of response to subunit inactivated influenza vaccine. The study, taken as a whole, reports: Only a handful of new T cells, the authors suggested, are recruited with each seasonal influenza vaccination.

TCRdb ran MiXCR on the RT-PCR reads and lists one entry per CDR3 protein. Of more than 450,000 distinct CDR3 sequences listed, less than 10% are singletons. Only a few counts were recorded for this clonotype. The antigen is unknown. Trimming cost V 1 base and J 6 bases, with 19 bases left between them. The CDR3 runs to 17 residues. The germline gives CDR1 SGHDN, CDR2 FVKESK. This sample comprised PBMCs from blood, obtained less than 30 months after vaccination. The clonotype was recovered from a man in his fifties or sixties who received an inactivated influenza vaccine. The V call is TRBV14, the J call TRBJ2-1; D is ambiguous. The CDR3 sequence is CASSQAPFYASTNEQFF. The CDR3, as DNA: TGTGCCAGCAGCCAAGCCCCTTTTTACGCCAGCACCAATGAGCAGTTCTTC. Full variable domain (outside the CDR3, taken from reference TRBV14 and TRBJ2-1): EAGVTQFPSHSVIEKGQTVTLRCDPISGHDNLYWYRRVMGKEIKFLLHFVKESKQDESGMPNNRFLAERTGGTYSTLKVQPAELEDSGVYFCASSQAPFYASTNEQFFGPGTRLTVL.